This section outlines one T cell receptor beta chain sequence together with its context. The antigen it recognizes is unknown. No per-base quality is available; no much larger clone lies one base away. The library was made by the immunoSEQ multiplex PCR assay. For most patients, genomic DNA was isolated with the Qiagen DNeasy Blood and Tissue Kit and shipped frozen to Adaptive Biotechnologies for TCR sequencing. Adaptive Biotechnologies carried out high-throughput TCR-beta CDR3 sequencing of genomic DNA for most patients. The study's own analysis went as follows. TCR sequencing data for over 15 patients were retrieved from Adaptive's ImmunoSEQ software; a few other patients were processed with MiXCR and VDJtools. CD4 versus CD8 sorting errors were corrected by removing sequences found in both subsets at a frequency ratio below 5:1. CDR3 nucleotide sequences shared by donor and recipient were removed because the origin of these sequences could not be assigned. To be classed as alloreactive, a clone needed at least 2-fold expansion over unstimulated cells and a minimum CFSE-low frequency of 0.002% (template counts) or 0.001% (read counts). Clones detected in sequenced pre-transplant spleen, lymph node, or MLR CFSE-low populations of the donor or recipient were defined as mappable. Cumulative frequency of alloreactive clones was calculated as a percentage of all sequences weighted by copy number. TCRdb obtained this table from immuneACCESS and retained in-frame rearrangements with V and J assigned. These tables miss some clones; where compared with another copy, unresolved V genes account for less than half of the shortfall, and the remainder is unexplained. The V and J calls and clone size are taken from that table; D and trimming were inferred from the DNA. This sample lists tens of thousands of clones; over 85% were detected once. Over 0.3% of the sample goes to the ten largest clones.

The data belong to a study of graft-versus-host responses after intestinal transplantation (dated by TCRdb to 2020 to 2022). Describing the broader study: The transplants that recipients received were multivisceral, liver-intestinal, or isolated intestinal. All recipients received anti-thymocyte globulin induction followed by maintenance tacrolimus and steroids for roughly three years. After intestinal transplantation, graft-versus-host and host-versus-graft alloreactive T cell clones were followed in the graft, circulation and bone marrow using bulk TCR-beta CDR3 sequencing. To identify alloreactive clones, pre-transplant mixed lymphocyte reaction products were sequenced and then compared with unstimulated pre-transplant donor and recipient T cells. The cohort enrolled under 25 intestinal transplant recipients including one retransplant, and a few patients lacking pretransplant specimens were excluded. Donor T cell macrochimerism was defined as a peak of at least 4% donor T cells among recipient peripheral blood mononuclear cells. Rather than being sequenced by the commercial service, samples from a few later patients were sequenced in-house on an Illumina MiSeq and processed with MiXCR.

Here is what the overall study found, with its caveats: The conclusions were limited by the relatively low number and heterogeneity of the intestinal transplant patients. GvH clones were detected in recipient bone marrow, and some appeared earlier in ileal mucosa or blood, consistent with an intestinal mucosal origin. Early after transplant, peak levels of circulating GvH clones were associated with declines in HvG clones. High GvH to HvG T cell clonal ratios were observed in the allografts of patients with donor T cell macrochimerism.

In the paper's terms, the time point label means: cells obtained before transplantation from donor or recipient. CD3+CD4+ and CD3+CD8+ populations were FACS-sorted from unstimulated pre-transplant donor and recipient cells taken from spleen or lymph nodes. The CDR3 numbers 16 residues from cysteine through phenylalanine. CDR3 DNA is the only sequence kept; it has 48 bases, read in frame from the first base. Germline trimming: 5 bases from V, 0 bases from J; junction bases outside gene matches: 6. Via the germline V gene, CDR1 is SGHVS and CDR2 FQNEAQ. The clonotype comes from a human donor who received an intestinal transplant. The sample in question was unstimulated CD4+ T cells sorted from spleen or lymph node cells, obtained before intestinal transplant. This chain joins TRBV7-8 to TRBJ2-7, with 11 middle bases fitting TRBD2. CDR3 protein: CASSLSLAGGSYEQYF. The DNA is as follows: TGTGCCAGCAGCCTAAGCCTAGCGGGAGGCTCCTACGAGCAGTACTTC.